This entry features one T cell receptor (beta chain) sequence. Some clones are missing from TCRdb's copy, which holds only in-frame ones; the method was immunoSEQ multiplex PCR. The sample records 150,000 or so clones, more than 75% being singletons. The source of the sample is a study of blood T cell repertoires in COVID-19. In the study overall: Whether acute or convalescent, the COVID-19 samples came from the United States, Italy and Spain. Sources were T cells, B-cell-depleted T cells, or PBMCs; the material itself was cDNA or gDNA.

Germline CDR1 SGHRS, CDR2 YFSETQ. The CDR3 consists of 15 residues. V was trimmed by 3 bases and J by 1 base, leaving 13 bases between them. The TCR comes from a man aged 60 to 75 with active or convalescent COVID-19. The chain employs TRBV5-1 and TRBJ2-5, with D perhaps matching TRBD1 (6 bases). The sequencing input was peripheral blood. The CDR3 nucleotides are TGCGCCAGCAGCTCGGACAGTACCGTCCAAGAGACCCAGTACTTC. It is translated as CASSSDSTVQETQYF.